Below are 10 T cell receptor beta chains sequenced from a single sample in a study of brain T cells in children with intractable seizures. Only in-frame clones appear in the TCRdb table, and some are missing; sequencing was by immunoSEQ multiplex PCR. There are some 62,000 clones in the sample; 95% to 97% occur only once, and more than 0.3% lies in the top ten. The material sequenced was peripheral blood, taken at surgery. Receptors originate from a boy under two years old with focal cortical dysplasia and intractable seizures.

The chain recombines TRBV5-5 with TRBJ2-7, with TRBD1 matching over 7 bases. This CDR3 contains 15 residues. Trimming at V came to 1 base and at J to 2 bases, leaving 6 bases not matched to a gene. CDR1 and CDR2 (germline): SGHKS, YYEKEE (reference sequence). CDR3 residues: CASSLFGTDPYEQYF. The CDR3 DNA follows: TGTGCCAGCAGCTTGTTTGGGACAGACCCCTACGAGCAGTACTTC.

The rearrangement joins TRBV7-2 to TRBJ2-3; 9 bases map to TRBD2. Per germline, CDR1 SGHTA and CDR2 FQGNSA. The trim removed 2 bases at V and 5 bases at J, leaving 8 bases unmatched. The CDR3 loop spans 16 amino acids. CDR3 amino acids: CASSLFGGGALDTQYF. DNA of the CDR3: TGTGCCAGCAGCTTATTTGGCGGGGGGGCCTTAGATACGCAGTATTTT.

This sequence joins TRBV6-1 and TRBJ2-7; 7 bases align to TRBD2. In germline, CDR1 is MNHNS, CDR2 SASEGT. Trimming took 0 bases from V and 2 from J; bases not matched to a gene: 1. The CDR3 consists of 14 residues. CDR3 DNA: TGTGCCAGCAGTGAAGCGGGGGGGACCTACGAGCAGTACTTC. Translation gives CASSEAGGTYEQYF.

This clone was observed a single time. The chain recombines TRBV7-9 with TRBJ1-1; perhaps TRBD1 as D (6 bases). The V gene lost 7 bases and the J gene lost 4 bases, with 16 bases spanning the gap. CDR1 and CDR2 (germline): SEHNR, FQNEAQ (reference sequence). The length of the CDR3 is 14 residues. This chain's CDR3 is CASTKAGGGTEAFF. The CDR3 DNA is TGTGCCAGCACTAAAGCCGGGGGCGGCACTGAAGCTTTCTTT.

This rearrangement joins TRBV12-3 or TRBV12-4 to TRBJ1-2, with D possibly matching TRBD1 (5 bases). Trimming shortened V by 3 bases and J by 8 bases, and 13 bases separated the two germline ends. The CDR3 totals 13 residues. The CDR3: CASSFGGAGGYTF. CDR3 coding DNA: TGTGCCAGCAGTTTCGGTGGGGCTGGGGGCTACACCTTC.

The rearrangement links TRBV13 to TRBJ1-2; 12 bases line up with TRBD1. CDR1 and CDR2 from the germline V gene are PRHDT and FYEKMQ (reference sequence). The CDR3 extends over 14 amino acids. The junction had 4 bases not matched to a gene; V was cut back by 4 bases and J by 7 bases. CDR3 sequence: CASSWGQGASGYTF. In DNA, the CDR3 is TGTGCCAGCAGCTGGGGACAGGGGGCGAGTGGCTACACCTTC.

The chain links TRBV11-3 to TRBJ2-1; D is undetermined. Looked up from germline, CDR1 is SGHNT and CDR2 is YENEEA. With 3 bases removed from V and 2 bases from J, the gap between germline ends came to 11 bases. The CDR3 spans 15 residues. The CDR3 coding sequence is TGTGCCAGCAGCTTGTGGGAAAGACCCTACAATGAGCAGTTCTTC. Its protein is CASSLWERPYNEQFF.

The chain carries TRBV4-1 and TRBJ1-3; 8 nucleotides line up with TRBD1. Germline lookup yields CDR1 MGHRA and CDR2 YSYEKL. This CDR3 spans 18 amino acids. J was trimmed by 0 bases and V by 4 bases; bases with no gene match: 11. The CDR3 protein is CASSPRGTGSLSGNTIYF. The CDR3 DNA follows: TGCGCCAGCAGCCCACGCGGGACAGGATCCCTCTCTGGAAACACCATATATTTT.

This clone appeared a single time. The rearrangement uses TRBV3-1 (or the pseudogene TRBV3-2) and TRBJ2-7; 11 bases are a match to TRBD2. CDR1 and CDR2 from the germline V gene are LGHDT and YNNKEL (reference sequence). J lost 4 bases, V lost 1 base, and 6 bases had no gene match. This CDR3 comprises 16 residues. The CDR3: CASSQVAGGPIYEQYF. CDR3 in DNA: TGTGCCAGCAGCCAAGTAGCGGGGGGGCCTATATACGAGCAGTACTTC.

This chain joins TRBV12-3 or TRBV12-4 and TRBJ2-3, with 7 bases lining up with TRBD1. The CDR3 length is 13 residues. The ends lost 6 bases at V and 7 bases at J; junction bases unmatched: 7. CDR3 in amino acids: CASSPTGAHTQYF. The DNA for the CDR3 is TGTGCCAGCAGCCCCACAGGGGCACATACGCAGTATTTT.